A selection of T cell receptor beta chains follows, all from one sample in a study of shared clonotypes between healthy human individuals. The repertoire was sequenced with immunoSEQ multiplex PCR; TCRdb's copy has only in-frame clones and lacks some. In the table there are approximately 2.4 million clones, nearly 97% of which are singletons. Sequencing was carried out using naive CD4+ T cells sorted from blood. The receptors come from a man younger than 30 in good health. CDR3s include the opening cysteine and the closing phenylalanine or tryptophan. A D gene is named only where the DNA matches it firmly. Rows may omit the clone size; those that give it use once, few, many or a size class.

clone size: once; D gene: TRBD1; V gene: TRBV19; J gene: TRBJ1-6; CDR3 DNA: TGTGCCAGTAGTATAAGGGGGCGGGGAGAAACAAATTCACCCCTCCACTTT; CDR3 protein: CASSIRGRGETNSPLHF
clone size: NA; D gene: TRBD1; V gene: TRBV6-1; J gene: TRBJ2-7; CDR3 DNA: TGTGCCAGCAGTGAATGGGGACAGGGCTACGAGCAGTACTTC; CDR3 protein: CASSEWGQGYEQYF
clone size: NA; D gene: TRBD2; V gene: TRBV5-1; J gene: TRBJ2-7; CDR3 DNA: TGCGCCAGCAGCGCGGAAGGACTAGCGGGAGAATTCAAGCAGTACTTC; CDR3 protein: CASSAEGLAGEFKQYF
clone size: NA; D gene: NA; V gene: TRBV6-5; J gene: TRBJ1-1; CDR3 DNA: TGTGCCAGCAGTGATCACATGAACACTGAAGCTTTCTTT; CDR3 protein: CASSDHMNTEAFF
clone size: NA; D gene: NA; V gene: TRBV15; J gene: TRBJ2-6; CDR3 DNA: TGTGCCACCAGCAGAGACCAAACATCCTCTGATGCCAACGTCCTGACTTTC; CDR3 protein: CATSRDQTSSDANVLTF
clone size: NA; D gene: TRBD2; V gene: TRBV18; J gene: TRBJ2-1; CDR3 DNA: TGTGCCAGCTCGGTACTAGCGGGAGAATACAATGAGCAGTTCTTC; CDR3 protein: CASSVLAGEYNEQFF
clone size: NA; D gene: TRBD2; V gene: TRBV5-6; J gene: TRBJ2-7; CDR3 DNA: TGTGCCAGCAGCCTTCTAGCGGGAGGTAGCTCCTACGAGCAGTACTTC; CDR3 protein: CASSLLAGGSSYEQYF
clone size: NA; D gene: NA; V gene: TRBV7-9; J gene: TRBJ2-5; CDR3 DNA: TGTGCCAGCAGCTTAGCTGGAATTGCGGAGACCCAGTACTTC; CDR3 protein: CASSLAGIAETQYF
clone size: NA; D gene: NA; V gene: TRBV2; J gene: TRBJ1-6; CDR3 DNA: TGTGCCACCGGCGTTTTGTCATCTTCACCCCTCCACTTT; CDR3 protein: CATGVLSSSPLHF
clone size: NA; D gene: NA; V gene: TRBV7-6; J gene: TRBJ1-6; CDR3 DNA: TGTGCCAGCAGCTTAGGAGCCCTGAATTCACCCCTCCACTTT; CDR3 protein: CASSLGALNSPLHF
clone size: NA; D gene: NA; V gene: TRBV5-4; J gene: TRBJ1-2; CDR3 DNA: TGTGCCAGCAGGGTTTTGGGGGGAAGGTATGGCTACACCTTC; CDR3 protein: CASRVLGGRYGYTF
clone size: few; D gene: NA; V gene: TRBV18; J gene: TRBJ1-1; CDR3 DNA: TGTGCCAGCTCACGGAGGAACACTGAAGCTTTCTTT; CDR3 protein: CASSRRNTEAFF
clone size: NA; D gene: TRBD2; V gene: TRBV27; J gene: TRBJ2-1; CDR3 DNA: TGTGCCAGCAGTTTGGGCCGTACGGGGGGGGTTTATGAGCAGTTCTTC; CDR3 protein: CASSLGRTGGVYEQFF
clone size: once; D gene: TRBD2; V gene: TRBV9; J gene: TRBJ2-1; CDR3 DNA: TGTGCCAGCAGCGTGACTAGCGGGAGATACAATGAGCAGTTCTTC; CDR3 protein: CASSVTSGRYNEQFF
clone size: NA; D gene: NA; V gene: TRBV5-1; J gene: TRBJ1-2; CDR3 DNA: TGCGCCAGCAGCTTGGACCCTTTTCTTGGCTACACCTTC; CDR3 protein: CASSLDPFLGYTF
clone size: NA; D gene: TRBD2; V gene: TRBV28; J gene: TRBJ2-7; CDR3 DNA: TGTGCCAGCAGAAGGGAGCGGGGGGCGTACGAGCAGTACTTC; CDR3 protein: CASRRERGAYEQYF
clone size: NA; D gene: TRBD1; V gene: TRBV28; J gene: TRBJ2-3; CDR3 DNA: TGTGCCAGCAGCTCTGGGACAGGGAGAAGCACAGATACGCAGTATTTT; CDR3 protein: CASSSGTGRSTDTQYF